The T cell receptor beta chain under discussion was sequenced for a study of CD8 T cells in ankylosing spondylitis. TCRdb reprocessed the 5' RACE reads with MiXCR, giving one entry per CDR3 protein. Of 350,000 to 450,000 distinct CDR3 sequences in the sample, roughly 26% were seen once. A few counts support this clonotype. Its antigen is not known. General study points: One TCR beta motif, made up of eight or nine highly homologous variants, appeared characteristic of ankylosing spondylitis blood.

Trimming stripped 0 bases from V and 1 base from J, with 12 bases between. Germline lookup yields CDR1 MGHRA and CDR2 YSYEKL. The CDR3 contains 16 residues. The receptor was isolated from a male donor with ankylosing spondylitis. V usage is TRBV4-1 and J usage is TRBJ1-1; unclear D gene. The specimen sequenced was blood, either unsorted or a sorted T cell fraction (not recorded which). DNA for the CDR3: TGCGCCAGCAGCCAAGATGAAACGTTTCCGAACACTGAAGCTTTCTTT. It encodes CASSQDETFPNTEAFF.